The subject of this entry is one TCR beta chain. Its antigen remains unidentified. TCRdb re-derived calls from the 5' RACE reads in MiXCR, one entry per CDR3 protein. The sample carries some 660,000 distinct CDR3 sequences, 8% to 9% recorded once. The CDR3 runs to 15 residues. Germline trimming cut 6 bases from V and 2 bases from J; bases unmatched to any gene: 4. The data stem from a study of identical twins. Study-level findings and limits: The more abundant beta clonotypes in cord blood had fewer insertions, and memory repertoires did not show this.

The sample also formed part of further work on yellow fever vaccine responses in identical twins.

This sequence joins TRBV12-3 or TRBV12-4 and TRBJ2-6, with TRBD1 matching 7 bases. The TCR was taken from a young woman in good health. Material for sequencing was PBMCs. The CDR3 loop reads CASRSTGTGANVLTF. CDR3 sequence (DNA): TGTGCCAGCAGATCGACAGGGACTGGGGCCAACGTCCTGACTTTC.